The 10 T cell receptor beta chains reported below all come from one sample, sequenced in a study of tumor-infiltrating lymphocytes in primary liver carcinoma. Production of TCR beta cDNA used around 460 ng total RNA together with a constant-region primer. Three rounds of nested multiplex PCR with slightly modified ARM-PCR produced TCR beta libraries. Amplification in the first two PCR rounds was performed using TRBV1-TRBV30 forward primers and a C-beta reverse primer for approximately 10 cycles each. TCRdb used MiXCR to reprocess the multiplex PCR reads, holding one entry per CDR3 protein. The sample records around 80,000 distinct CDR3 sequences, 69% being singletons. Taking roughly 20-32 mg of unsorted bulk tissue, the authors co-extracted RNA and DNA. Input material: tumor-adjacent normal liver tissue. The receptors come from a man aged 40-50 years with primary liver carcinoma and hepatitis B virus infection.

On this clonotype: This CDR3 fails to terminate in the conserved phenylalanine or tryptophan, so it likely reflects a read error. The V gene is TRBV4-1, the J gene TRBJ1-1; D gene uncertain. Looked up from germline, CDR1 is MGHRA and CDR2 is YSYEKL. This CDR3 is 15 amino acids long. The chain's CDR3 is CASSQAGWGNTEAFL. CDR3 DNA sequence: TGCGCCAGCAGCCAAGCCGGTTGGGGAAACACAGAAGCTTTCTTG.

With regard to this clonotype: Sequence at one end of the junction differs from germline and may be a read error. The chain links TRBV29-1 to TRBJ2-3, with TRBD2 as a possible D gene (6 bases). Germline V gives CDR1 SQVTM, CDR2 ANQGSEA. The CDR3 totals 12 residues. The CDR3 DNA reads as TGCAGCGTCATCTTGGGGGGAGATATGCAGTATTTT. As protein: CSVILGGDMQYF.

In the case of this clonotype: One junction end does not reproduce the germline sequence, and a read error may be involved. CDR3 DNA sequence: TGTGCCGTCAGTGAACCCGTGCAAGAGCAGTACTTC. Translation gives CAVSEPVQEQYF. The chain couples TRBV10-3 to TRBJ2-7, with D hard to call. Germline V gene data show CDR1 as ENHRY and CDR2 as SYGVKD. The CDR3 is 12 residues long.

In regard to this clonotype: One end of the junction varies from germline; a read error may be responsible. The chain uses TRBV6-5 and TRBJ2-1; the match to TRBD2 covers 8 bases. The CDR3 sequence is 15 residues long. Germline-derived CDR1 and CDR2 are MNHEY and SVGAGI. The CDR3 DNA sequence: TGCGCCAGCAGTTACTGGACTAGCAACTACAATGAGCAGTTCTTC. The encoded protein is CASSYWTSNYNEQFF.

The V call is TRBV29-1, the J call TRBJ1-2; D may be TRBD1 (6 bases). Germline CDR1 reads SQVTM; CDR2 reads ANQGSEA. Trimming took off 0 bases at V and 7 bases at J, with 15 bases between the two ends. This CDR3 contains 14 residues. This chain's CDR3 is CSVEERTEFSGYTF. CDR3 sequence (DNA): TGCAGCGTTGAAGAAAGGACAGAATTTAGTGGCTACACCTTC.

The chain carries TRBV2 and TRBJ2-7; no definite D call. The V end was cut by 7 bases, the J end by 3 bases, with 7 bases between. Germline assignment: CDR1 SNHLY and CDR2 FYNNEI. CDR3 length: 11 residues. The CDR3 DNA is TGTGCCAGCATGAACCTCTACGAGCAGTACTTC. Translating it yields CASMNLYEQYF.

Regarding this clonotype: At one end, the junction sequence differs from germline, possibly due to a read error. The chain recombines TRBV30 with TRBJ2-1; TRBD1 matches at 7 bases. CDR1 GTSNPN and CDR2 SVGIG come from the germline V gene (reference sequence). This CDR3 contains 16 residues. CDR3 nucleotides: TGTGCCTGTAGTGCGGTCGGGACAGTCCTCTACAATGAGCAGTTCTTC. Its protein is CACSAVGTVLYNEQFF.

About this clonotype: A read error is possible here, since a much larger clone lies one base away. The rearrangement uses TRBV7-9 and TRBJ1-1, with TRBD1 matching over 7 bases. J gave up 13 bases and V 5 bases, and 10 bases lay outside the gene matches. The CDR3 sequence is 12 residues long. From germline, CDR1 is SEHNR and CDR2 FQNEAQ (reference sequence). The CDR3 is CASSQTGFVVFF. In DNA, the CDR3 is TGTGCCAGCAGCCAGACAGGGTTCGTTGTTTTCTTT.

Turning to this clonotype: Given a much more abundant clone one base away, this may be a read error. The gene calls are TRBV29-1 and TRBJ2-1; D is ambiguous. The CDR3 spans 14 residues. Per the germline V gene, CDR1 is SQVTM and CDR2 is ANQGSEA. The CDR3 nucleotides are TGCAGCGTTGATAAAGGTAGTGCGAACAATGTGCAGTTCTTC. Amino acid sequence: CSVDKGSANNVQFF.

In its sample, this clonotype was seen many times. The chain uses TRBV7-9 and TRBJ2-7, with 10 bases aligning to TRBD2. V lost 2 bases, J lost 3 bases, and 13 bases stayed unmatched. The CDR3 length is 18 residues. The germline CDR1 and CDR2 sequences are SEHNR and FQNEAQ (reference sequence). CDR3 loop: CASSLWGGASGSFYEQYF. The CDR3 nucleotides are TGTGCCAGCAGCTTATGGGGAGGGGCTAGCGGGAGTTTCTACGAGCAGTACTTC.